A selection of T cell receptor beta chains follows, all from one sample in a study of T cell repertoires in cytomegalovirus infection. TCRdb re-derived calls from the reads in MiXCR, one entry per CDR3 protein. This sample has about 100,000 distinct CDR3 sequences, with under 25% found just once. The sample was CD8+ T cells from PBMCs. These receptor sequences come from a human donor in good health (CMV status not recorded). Some clones in this sample may be carry-over from other donors' samples. Each CDR3 is given with its conserved first and last residue. Fields, in order: D gene, V gene, clone size, J gene, CDR3 protein, CDR3 DNA. A D gene is named only where the DNA matches it firmly. Size values are once, few and many counts, or a class for expanded clones, and some rows have none.

D gene: NA; V gene: TRBV5-6; clone size: few; J gene: TRBJ2-7; CDR3 protein: CASSWRGPYEQYF; CDR3 DNA: TGTGCCAGCAGCTGGCGGGGCCCCTACGAGCAGTACTTC
D gene: TRBD2; V gene: TRBV27; clone size: NA; J gene: TRBJ2-7; CDR3 protein: CASSLGGAQYF; CDR3 DNA: TGTGCCAGCAGTCTCGGGGGGGCGCAGTACTTC
D gene: TRBD1; V gene: TRBV5-1; clone size: NA; J gene: TRBJ2-7; CDR3 protein: CASSPRDRGRSREQYF; CDR3 DNA: TGCGCCAGCAGCCCCCGGGACAGGGGTAGATCGCGGGAGCAGTACTTC
D gene: NA; V gene: TRBV4-3; clone size: few; J gene: TRBJ1-3; CDR3 protein: CASSQGGQSTGNTIYF; CDR3 DNA: TGCGCCAGCAGCCAAGGCGGACAGTCAACTGGAAACACCATATATTTT
D gene: NA; V gene: TRBV7-9; clone size: NA; J gene: TRBJ2-1; CDR3 protein: CASSLGAREQFF; CDR3 DNA: TGTGCCAGCAGCTTAGGGGCACGGGAGCAGTTCTTC
D gene: NA; V gene: TRBV30; clone size: few; J gene: TRBJ1-5; CDR3 protein: CAWSLDRNQPQHF; CDR3 DNA: TGTGCCTGGAGTCTAGACAGAAATCAGCCCCAGCATTTT
D gene: TRBD2; V gene: TRBV28; clone size: NA; J gene: TRBJ2-6; CDR3 protein: CASSAPAGGIGANVLTF; CDR3 DNA: TGTGCCAGCAGTGCCCCAGCGGGGGGGATAGGGGCCAACGTCCTGACTTTC
D gene: NA; V gene: TRBV28; clone size: NA; J gene: TRBJ1-2; CDR3 protein: CASSSKRYGYTF; CDR3 DNA: TGTGCCAGCAGTTCCAAGCGCTATGGCTACACCTTC
D gene: NA; V gene: TRBV20-1; clone size: NA; J gene: TRBJ2-7; CDR3 protein: CSAAPWAGEAYEQYF; CDR3 DNA: TGCAGTGCTGCCCCCTGGGCAGGGGAGGCCTACGAGCAGTACTTC
D gene: NA; V gene: TRBV7-8; clone size: many; J gene: TRBJ1-5; CDR3 protein: CASSFGQGEHSNQPQHF; CDR3 DNA: TGTGCCAGCAGCTTCGGACAAGGGGAACATAGCAATCAGCCCCAGCATTTT
D gene: TRBD1; V gene: TRBV7-2; clone size: many; J gene: TRBJ2-7; CDR3 protein: CASSHRDRGGQYF; CDR3 DNA: TGTGCCAGCAGCCACCGGGACAGGGGTGGGCAGTACTTC
D gene: NA; V gene: TRBV11-3; clone size: many; J gene: TRBJ1-1; CDR3 protein: CASTTIGTEAFF; CDR3 DNA: TGTGCCAGCACCACTATCGGGACTGAAGCTTTCTTT
D gene: TRBD2; V gene: TRBV20-1; clone size: NA; J gene: TRBJ2-1; CDR3 protein: CSARDSLSTGTSGRHEQFF; CDR3 DNA: TGCAGTGCTAGAGATTCCCTCTCAACCGGGACTAGCGGGAGGCATGAGCAGTTCTTC
D gene: TRBD1; V gene: TRBV7-9; clone size: few; J gene: TRBJ1-1; CDR3 protein: CASGTGVNTEAFF; CDR3 DNA: TGTGCCAGCGGGACAGGAGTGAACACTGAAGCTTTCTTT
D gene: TRBD1; V gene: TRBV12-5; clone size: few; J gene: TRBJ2-7; CDR3 protein: CASGSRQGGSYEQYF; CDR3 DNA: TGTGCTAGTGGTTCACGACAGGGGGGTTCCTACGAGCAGTACTTC
D gene: TRBD2; V gene: TRBV7-8; clone size: many; J gene: TRBJ2-3; CDR3 protein: CASSLRLAGGVGTDTQYF; CDR3 DNA: TGTGCCAGCAGCCTACGACTAGCGGGGGGGGTGGGCACAGATACGCAGTATTTT
D gene: NA; V gene: TRBV27; clone size: NA; J gene: TRBJ2-7; CDR3 protein: CASSLLRSHEQYF; CDR3 DNA: TGTGCCAGCAGTCTACTTAGGTCCCACGAGCAGTACTTC
D gene: TRBD1; V gene: TRBV27; clone size: NA; J gene: TRBJ1-1; CDR3 protein: CARSQGTGVWGTEAFF; CDR3 DNA: TGTGCCCGCAGCCAGGGGACAGGGGTATGGGGCACTGAAGCTTTCTTT
D gene: NA; V gene: TRBV25-1; clone size: NA; J gene: TRBJ2-1; CDR3 protein: CASSEISEFDEQFF; CDR3 DNA: TGTGCCAGCAGTGAAATTTCCGAATTCGATGAGCAGTTCTTC
D gene: TRBD2; V gene: TRBV7-3; clone size: NA; J gene: TRBJ2-1; CDR3 protein: CASSPSGALSYNEQFF; CDR3 DNA: TGTGCCAGCAGCCCGAGCGGGGCCCTCTCCTACAATGAGCAGTTCTTC
D gene: TRBD1; V gene: TRBV4-1; clone size: NA; J gene: TRBJ1-2; CDR3 protein: CASSQSPTGVGGYTF; CDR3 DNA: TGCGCCAGCAGCCAGAGTCCTACAGGGGTTGGAGGCTACACCTTC
D gene: NA; V gene: TRBV6-2/TRBV6-3; clone size: many; J gene: TRBJ2-2; CDR3 protein: CASSRPWGELFF; CDR3 DNA: TGTGCCAGCAGTCGACCCTGGGGGGAGCTGTTTTTT
D gene: TRBD1; V gene: TRBV6-2/TRBV6-3; clone size: few; J gene: TRBJ2-2; CDR3 protein: CASSPDRVPGELFF; CDR3 DNA: TGTGCCAGCAGTCCCGACAGGGTGCCCGGGGAGCTGTTTTTT
D gene: NA; V gene: TRBV4-3; clone size: few; J gene: TRBJ1-6; CDR3 protein: CASSQGLWTANSPLHF; CDR3 DNA: TGCGCCAGCAGCCAAGGGCTTTGGACAGCCAATTCACCCCTCCACTTT
D gene: TRBD1; V gene: TRBV4-3; clone size: few; J gene: TRBJ2-7; CDR3 protein: CASSQAQGESYEQYF; CDR3 DNA: TGCGCCAGCAGCCAGGCACAGGGGGAATCCTACGAGCAGTACTTC
D gene: NA; V gene: TRBV6-5; clone size: NA; J gene: TRBJ2-2; CDR3 protein: CASSHWQGSPGELFF; CDR3 DNA: TGTGCCAGCAGCCACTGGCAGGGGTCCCCCGGGGAGCTGTTTTTT
D gene: NA; V gene: TRBV7-2; clone size: many; J gene: TRBJ1-4; CDR3 protein: CASSINGARPGEKLFF; CDR3 DNA: TGTGCCAGCAGCATCAACGGCGCCAGGCCAGGGGAAAAACTGTTTTTT
D gene: NA; V gene: TRBV7-6; clone size: many; J gene: TRBJ2-7; CDR3 protein: CASSTGPTYEQYF; CDR3 DNA: TGTGCCAGCAGCACGGGACCTACCTACGAGCAGTACTTC
D gene: TRBD1; V gene: TRBV7-9; clone size: few; J gene: TRBJ1-4; CDR3 protein: CASSGGAVGTAEKLFF; CDR3 DNA: TGTGCCAGCAGCGGAGGGGCCGTTGGGACAGCTGAAAAACTGTTTTTT
D gene: TRBD1; V gene: TRBV28; clone size: few; J gene: TRBJ2-3; CDR3 protein: CASIQGQGSDTQYF; CDR3 DNA: TGTGCCAGCATCCAAGGACAGGGTTCAGATACGCAGTATTTT
D gene: TRBD1; V gene: TRBV7-8; clone size: NA; J gene: TRBJ2-5; CDR3 protein: CASSLAGQGSRETQYF; CDR3 DNA: TGTGCCAGCAGCTTAGCAGGACAGGGATCGAGAGAGACCCAGTACTTC
D gene: TRBD2; V gene: TRBV27; clone size: NA; J gene: TRBJ2-7; CDR3 protein: CASSIAGRGHEQYF; CDR3 DNA: TGTGCCAGCAGTATAGCAGGGAGGGGACACGAGCAGTACTTC
D gene: TRBD2; V gene: TRBV7-9; clone size: few; J gene: TRBJ2-7; CDR3 protein: CASSSPVLLAGAQYF; CDR3 DNA: TGTGCCAGCAGCTCCCCGGTATTGCTAGCGGGAGCGCAGTACTTC
D gene: NA; V gene: TRBV28; clone size: NA; J gene: TRBJ2-1; CDR3 protein: CASSAQKGWGEQFF; CDR3 DNA: TGTGCCAGCAGCGCTCAGAAAGGTTGGGGTGAGCAGTTCTTC
D gene: TRBD1; V gene: TRBV12-3/TRBV12-4; clone size: NA; J gene: TRBJ1-1; CDR3 protein: CASSPHGQGVTEAFF; CDR3 DNA: TGTGCCAGCAGTCCCCACGGGCAGGGGGTTACTGAAGCTTTCTTT
D gene: NA; V gene: TRBV12-3/TRBV12-4; clone size: many; J gene: TRBJ2-5; CDR3 protein: CASSLGLPPKTQYF; CDR3 DNA: TGTGCCAGCAGTTTGGGACTCCCTCCGAAGACCCAGTACTTC
D gene: NA; V gene: TRBV19; clone size: NA; J gene: TRBJ1-1; CDR3 protein: CASSIYSLANAEAFF; CDR3 DNA: TGTGCCAGTAGTATTTACAGCCTAGCGAACGCTGAAGCTTTCTTT
D gene: NA; V gene: TRBV28; clone size: many; J gene: TRBJ1-5; CDR3 protein: CASSLRTEYSNQPQHF; CDR3 DNA: TGTGCCAGCAGTTTACGGACAGAATATAGCAATCAGCCCCAGCATTTT
D gene: TRBD1; V gene: TRBV28; clone size: NA; J gene: TRBJ1-1; CDR3 protein: CASSSPGQGVINTEAFF; CDR3 DNA: TGTGCCAGCAGTTCGCCGGGACAGGGGGTAATAAACACTGAAGCTTTCTTT
D gene: TRBD2; V gene: TRBV5-4; clone size: few; J gene: TRBJ2-3; CDR3 protein: CASSTLAGGRDTQYF; CDR3 DNA: TGTGCCAGCAGCACCCTAGCGGGGGGGAGGGATACGCAGTATTTT
D gene: TRBD2; V gene: TRBV7-2; clone size: few; J gene: TRBJ2-7; CDR3 protein: CASSLEPSGGHYEQYF; CDR3 DNA: TGTGCCAGCAGCTTAGAACCTAGCGGGGGGCATTACGAGCAGTACTTC
D gene: NA; V gene: TRBV28; clone size: few; J gene: TRBJ2-3; CDR3 protein: CATQQEQFTDTQYF; CDR3 DNA: TGTGCAACCCAGCAGGAACAGTTCACAGATACGCAGTATTTT
D gene: NA; V gene: TRBV28; clone size: NA; J gene: TRBJ2-5; CDR3 protein: CASRLAAQETQYF; CDR3 DNA: TGTGCCAGCAGACTAGCCGCCCAAGAGACCCAGTACTTC
D gene: TRBD1; V gene: TRBV15; clone size: once; J gene: TRBJ2-7; CDR3 protein: CATSLLPGQGHEQYF; CDR3 DNA: TGTGCCACCAGCTTACTACCGGGACAGGGACACGAGCAGTACTTC
D gene: NA; V gene: TRBV7-2; clone size: many; J gene: TRBJ1-6; CDR3 protein: CASSLLGYDDANNSPLHF; CDR3 DNA: TGTGCCAGCAGCTTACTGGGATATGACGACGCAAATAATTCACCCCTCCACTTT
D gene: TRBD2; V gene: TRBV6-6; clone size: many; J gene: TRBJ2-1; CDR3 protein: CASSYPTSRGRNEQFF; CDR3 DNA: TGTGCCAGCAGTTACCCGACTAGCCGTGGGCGGAATGAGCAGTTCTTC
D gene: NA; V gene: TRBV19; clone size: NA; J gene: TRBJ1-5; CDR3 protein: CASSISTGSRNQPQHF; CDR3 DNA: TGTGCCAGTAGTATTTCAACAGGGAGTCGCAATCAGCCCCAGCATTTT
D gene: NA; V gene: TRBV7-9; clone size: NA; J gene: TRBJ2-2; CDR3 protein: CASGGPGELFF; CDR3 DNA: TGTGCCAGCGGGGGTCCCGGGGAGCTGTTTTTT
D gene: NA; V gene: TRBV6-1; clone size: NA; J gene: TRBJ2-7; CDR3 protein: CASEQTFFYEQYF; CDR3 DNA: TGTGCCAGCGAGCAGACCTTTTTCTACGAGCAGTACTTC